One and the same sample provided the 23 T cell receptor beta chains below, sequenced in a study of blood T cell repertoires in COVID-19. Libraries were prepared by immunoSEQ multiplex PCR; TCRdb keeps only in-frame clonotypes and omits some of them. The data show approximately 300,000 clones, with nearly 90% seen just once and 1% held by the top ten. The sequenced sample was peripheral blood. The source of these receptors is a woman in her 40s with COVID-19, enrolled during active disease.

The genes are TRBV6-1 and TRBJ2-7, with D perhaps matching TRBD1 (5 bases). This CDR3 is built from 11 residues. From germline, CDR1 is MNHNS and CDR2 SASEGT. V lost 2 bases and J 9 bases, leaving 8 bases between the germline ends. The CDR3 protein is CASSEQGVQYF. For the CDR3, the DNA is TGTGCCAGCAGTGAACAGGGTGTGCAGTACTTC.

This chain links TRBV3-1 (or the pseudogene TRBV3-2) with TRBJ1-2; D is possibly TRBD1 (6 bases). V shed 7 bases and J shed 3 bases, with 18 bases lying between them. This CDR3 comprises 15 residues. CDR1 is LGHDT, CDR2 YNNKEL, per germline (reference sequence). The CDR3 DNA reads TGTGCCAGCAATCAAATTACAGGGCCGGACTATGGCTACACCTTC. Its protein product is CASNQITGPDYGYTF.

This clone was counted a few times. J is TRBJ1-1 and V is TRBV6-5, with D hard to call. The length of the CDR3 is 13 residues. The germline V and J ends were trimmed by 6 bases and 0 bases, with 8 bases remaining between them. Germline CDR1 and CDR2: MNHEY and SVGAGI. The CDR3 protein is CASRTVMNTEAFF. Written as DNA, the CDR3 is TGTGCCAGCAGAACGGTTATGAACACTGAAGCTTTCTTT.

This chain joins TRBV9 and TRBJ2-1; tentative D call: TRBD2 (5 bases). Germline CDR1 reads SGDLS; CDR2 reads YYNGEE. Trimming cost V 0 bases and J 6 bases, with 16 bases left between them. The CDR3 has 16 amino acids. The chain's CDR3 is CASSVALAGPLNEQFF. The CDR3 DNA reads as TGTGCCAGCAGCGTAGCTCTGGCGGGCCCCCTCAATGAGCAGTTCTTC.

The table lists this clone with a count of one. This chain joins TRBV5-4 and TRBJ2-7, with D possibly matching TRBD1 (6 bases). The CDR3 loop spans 16 amino acids. Trimming pared 0 bases from V and 0 bases from J, leaving 13 bases between. CDR1 SGHNT and CDR2 YYREEE come from the germline V gene (reference sequence). CDR3 bases: TGTGCCAGCAGCTTGGGTACAGGGTCGAGCTCCTACGAGCAGTACTTC. As protein: CASSLGTGSSSYEQYF.

The chain couples TRBV19 to TRBJ1-5; D is ambiguous. This CDR3 region has 13 residues. Germline CDR1 is LNHDA and CDR2 is SQIVND (reference sequence). V was clipped by 2 bases and J by 4 bases, with 6 bases between them. In nucleotides, the CDR3 is TGTGCCAGTAGTATACGAGAGAATCAGCCCCAGCATTTT. Its protein product is CASSIRENQPQHF. Full variable domain (missing parts from reference TRBV19 and TRBJ1-5): DGGITQSPKYLFRKEGQNVTLSCEQNLNHDAMYWYRQDPGQGLRLIYYSQIVNDFQKGDIAEGYSVSREKKESFPLTVTSAQKNPTAFYLCASSIRENQPQHFGDGTRLSIL.

The sample holds a few counts of this clone. The chain links TRBV13 to TRBJ1-1; D uncertain. CDR3 length equals 15 residues. Trimming removed 0 bases at V and 0 bases at J, with 8 bases between. The germline V gene has CDR1 PRHDT and CDR2 FYEKMQ (reference sequence). CDR3 sequence reads: CASSLGGLMNTEAFF. The CDR3 DNA reads TGTGCCAGCAGCTTAGGTGGCCTCATGAACACTGAAGCTTTCTTT. The whole variable domain, filled in from reference TRBV13 and TRBJ1-1, reads AAGVIQSPRHLIKEKRETATLKCYPIPRHDTVYWYQQGPGQDPQFLISFYEKMQSDKGSIPDRFSAQQFSDYHSELNMSSLELGDSALYFCASSLGGLMNTEAFFGQGTRLTVV.

This clone came up once. This rearrangement joins TRBV15 to TRBJ1-4; 8 nucleotides align to TRBD1. The CDR3 spans 18 residues. After removal of 0 bases from V and 3 bases from J, the junction contained 9 bases not matched to a gene. CDR1 is LNHNV and CDR2 is YYDKDF in the germline V gene (reference sequence). CDR3: CATSRDPGRGRANEKLFF. The DNA of the CDR3 is TGTGCCACCAGCAGAGATCCAGGCAGGGGGCGGGCTAATGAAAAACTGTTTTTT.

V gene TRBV28 combines with J gene TRBJ1-2; D is uncertain. This CDR3 has 15 residues. The germline gives CDR1 MDHEN, CDR2 SYDVKM. With 4 bases removed from V and 1 base from J, the gap between germline ends came to 13 bases. CDR3 residues: CASSSTVTVNYGYTF. The CDR3 DNA reads as TGTGCCAGCAGTTCTACGGTTACAGTTAACTATGGCTACACCTTC.

The chain has TRBV6-6 and TRBJ2-5; D uncertain. Trimming shortened V by 2 bases and J by 3 bases, and 7 bases separated the two germline ends. Germline V gives CDR1 MNHNY, CDR2 SVGAGI (reference sequence). This CDR3 is built from 13 residues. The CDR3 DNA reads as TGTGCCAGCAGTTACAGCCCCGAAGAGACCCAGTACTTC. Amino acid sequence: CASSYSPEETQYF.

The chain joins TRBV6-5 to TRBJ1-1; the D gene is possibly TRBD1 (5 bases). The length of the CDR3 is 13 residues. Germline values: CDR1 MNHEY, CDR2 SVGAGI. The V end lost 9 bases, the J end lost 5 bases, and 16 bases lay between the germline ends. The CDR3 here is CASHRRGRTEAFF. As DNA, the CDR3 is TGTGCCAGTCATCGGCGGGGGAGAACTGAAGCTTTCTTT.

The CDR3 here is CAWSVLAGLTDTQYF. The CDR3 DNA is TGTGCCTGGAGTGTCCTAGCGGGTCTCACAGATACGCAGTATTTT. The J gene is TRBJ2-3, the V gene TRBV30; 8 bases are a match to TRBD2. With 0 bases clipped from V and 2 bases from J, the junction kept 4 bases outside the gene matches. Germline assignment: CDR1 GTSNPN and CDR2 SVGIG (reference sequence). This CDR3 region has 15 residues.

The chain links TRBV7-3 to TRBJ2-7; D might be TRBD1 (5 bases). The V gene lost 5 bases and the J gene lost 0 bases, with 14 bases spanning the gap. This CDR3 contains 15 residues. Germline V gene lookup returns CDR1 SGHTA and CDR2 FQGTGA. CDR3 nucleotide sequence: TGTGCCAGCAGCCCCACCAGGGCTAGCTCCTACGAGCAGTACTTC. Its translation: CASSPTRASSYEQYF. The variable domain in full, completed from reference TRBV7-3 and TRBJ2-7, reads GAGVSQTPSNKVTEKGKYVELRCDPISGHTALYWYRQSLGQGPEFLIYFQGTGAADDSGLPNDRFFAVRPEGSVSTLKIQRTERGDSAVYLCASSPTRASSYEQYFGPGTRLTVT.

This chain uses TRBV11-3 with TRBJ2-5; D unresolved. The V and J ends lost 2 bases and 5 bases respectively, with 6 bases between them. Germline CDR1 SGHNT, CDR2 YENEEA. There are 12 residues in the CDR3. CDR3 sequence reads: CASSLQSETQYF. The DNA of the CDR3 is TGTGCCAGCAGCTTACAGTCGGAGACCCAGTACTTC.

The V call is TRBV4-1, the J call TRBJ2-5; D is perhaps TRBD1 (5 bases). The CDR3 is 14 residues long. V lost 4 bases and J lost 2, with 11 bases in between. CDR1 and CDR2 from the germline V gene are MGHRA and YSYEKL. The CDR3 protein is CASSPRVFQETQYF. As DNA, the CDR3 is TGCGCCAGCAGCCCCAGGGTTTTTCAAGAGACCCAGTACTTC.

The chain combines TRBV19 with TRBJ1-5; TRBD1 might be the D (6 bases). CDR3 length: 15 residues. Germline CDR1 and CDR2: LNHDA and SQIVND (reference sequence). Trimming took 3 bases from V and 7 from J, leaving 16 bases between them. The CDR3 DNA reads as TGTGCCAGTAGTATCGACTCAGGGGTAGGACAGCCCCAGCATTTT. This gives the protein CASSIDSGVGQPQHF.

J is TRBJ2-5 and V is TRBV2; D gene ambiguous. The length of the CDR3 is 14 residues. Germline V lookup: CDR1 SNHLY, CDR2 FYNNEI. Trimming cost V 3 bases and J 5 bases, with 13 bases left between them. In nucleotides, the CDR3 is TGTGCCAGCAGTGACAGGCGCTCCAAGGAGACCCAGTACTTC. It codes for CASSDRRSKETQYF.

The chain recombines TRBV18 with TRBJ1-5; D perhaps matches TRBD1 (5 bases). V was trimmed by 3 bases and J by 7 bases, leaving 13 bases between them. Per germline, CDR1 KGHSH and CDR2 LQKENI. This CDR3 comprises 14 residues. The CDR3 DNA reads as TGTGCCAGCTCACCCCCGGGACTGGGGCAGCCCCAGCATTTT. Translated, it gives CASSPPGLGQPQHF.

This rearrangement joins TRBV29-1 to TRBJ2-2; D is perhaps TRBD2 (6 bases). This CDR3 has 12 residues. Looked up from germline, CDR1 is SQVTM and CDR2 is ANQGSEA. V was pared by 7 bases and J by 5 bases, with 11 bases between. The CDR3 sequence: CSGRDGTGELFF. The CDR3 DNA sequence: TGCAGCGGGCGGGACGGTACCGGGGAGCTGTTTTTT.

The chain is built from TRBV28 and TRBJ2-7; 7 bases agree with TRBD1. The length of the CDR3 is 13 residues. Per the germline V gene, CDR1 is MDHEN and CDR2 is SYDVKM. V shed 6 bases and J 7 bases; nucleotides not matched to a gene: 9. The CDR3 DNA sequence: TGTGCCAGCAGGACAGGGTTGCCAGGAGAGCAGTACTTC. Amino acid sequence: CASRTGLPGEQYF.

The chain recombines TRBV21-1 with TRBJ2-7; TRBD2 is taken as the D call from the table, unchecked against the DNA. TRBV21-1 is an annotated pseudogene. CDR3 length: 14 residues. CDR3 amino acids: CASSIRGSSYEQYF. The DNA for the CDR3 is TGTGCCAGCAGCATCCGGGGGAGCTCCTACGAGCAGTACTTC.

The V and J genes are TRBV27 and TRBJ2-1; the match to TRBD2 covers 12 bases. V shed 3 bases and J 3 bases; nucleotides not matched to a gene: 3. Germline V gene lookup returns CDR1 MNHEY and CDR2 SMNVEV (reference sequence). The CDR3 contains 16 residues. The CDR3 DNA sequence: TGTGCCAGCAGTTTTAGGACTAGCGGGAACTACAATGAGCAGTTCTTC. This encodes CASSFRTSGNYNEQFF.

The chain employs TRBV27 and TRBJ2-4, with TRBD2 as a possible D gene (6 bases). Germline V lookup: CDR1 MNHEY, CDR2 SMNVEV (reference sequence). The CDR3 extends over 12 amino acids. V gave up 3 bases and J gave up 9 bases, with 9 bases separating them. The CDR3 sequence: CASSFVRGIQYF. CDR3 bases: TGTGCCAGCAGTTTCGTGCGGGGCATTCAGTACTTC.